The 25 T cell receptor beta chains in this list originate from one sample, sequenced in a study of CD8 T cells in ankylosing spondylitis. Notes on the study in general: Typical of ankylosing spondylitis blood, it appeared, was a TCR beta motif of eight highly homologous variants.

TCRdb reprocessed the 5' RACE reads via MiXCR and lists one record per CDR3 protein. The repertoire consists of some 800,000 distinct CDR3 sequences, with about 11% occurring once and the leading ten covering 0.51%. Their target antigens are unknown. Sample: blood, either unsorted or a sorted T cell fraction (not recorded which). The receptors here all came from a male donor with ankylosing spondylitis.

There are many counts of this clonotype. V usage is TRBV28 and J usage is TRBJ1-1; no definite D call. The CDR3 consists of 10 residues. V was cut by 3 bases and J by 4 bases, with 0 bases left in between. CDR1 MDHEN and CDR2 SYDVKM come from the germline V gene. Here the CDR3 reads CASSFTEAFF. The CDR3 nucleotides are TGTGCCAGCAGTTTCACTGAAGCTTTCTTT.

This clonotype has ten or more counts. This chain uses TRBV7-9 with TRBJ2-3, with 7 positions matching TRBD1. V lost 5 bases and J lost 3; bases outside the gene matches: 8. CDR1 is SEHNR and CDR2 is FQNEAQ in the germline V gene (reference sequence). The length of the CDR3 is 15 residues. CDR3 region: CASSPGSTGTDTQYF. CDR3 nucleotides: TGTGCCAGCAGCCCGGGATCGACAGGGACAGATACGCAGTATTTT. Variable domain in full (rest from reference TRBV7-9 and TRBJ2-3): DTGVSQNPRHKITKRGQNVTFRCDPISEHNRLYWYRQTLGQGPEFLTYFQNEAQLEKSRLLSDRFSAERPKGSFSTLEIQRTEQGDSAMYLCASSPGSTGTDTQYFGPGTRLTVL.

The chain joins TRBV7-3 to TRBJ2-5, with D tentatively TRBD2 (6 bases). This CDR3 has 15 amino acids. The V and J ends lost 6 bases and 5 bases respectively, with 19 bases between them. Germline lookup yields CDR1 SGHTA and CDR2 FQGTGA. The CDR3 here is CASRAGGAFGETQYF. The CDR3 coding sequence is TGTGCCAGCAGGGCCGGAGGGGCATTTGGGGAGACCCAGTACTTC. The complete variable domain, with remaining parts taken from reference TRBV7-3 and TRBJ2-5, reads GAGVSQTPSNKVTEKGKYVELRCDPISGHTALYWYRQSLGQGPEFLIYFQGTGAADDSGLPNDRFFAVRPEGSVSTLKIQRTERGDSAVYLCASRAGGAFGETQYFGPGTRLLVL.

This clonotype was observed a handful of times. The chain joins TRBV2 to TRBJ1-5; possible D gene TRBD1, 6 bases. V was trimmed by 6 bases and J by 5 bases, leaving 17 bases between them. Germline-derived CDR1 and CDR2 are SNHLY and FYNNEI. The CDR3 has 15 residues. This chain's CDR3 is CASRKYREDYQPQHF. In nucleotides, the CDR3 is TGTGCCAGCAGGAAGTACAGGGAGGATTATCAGCCCCAGCATTTT.

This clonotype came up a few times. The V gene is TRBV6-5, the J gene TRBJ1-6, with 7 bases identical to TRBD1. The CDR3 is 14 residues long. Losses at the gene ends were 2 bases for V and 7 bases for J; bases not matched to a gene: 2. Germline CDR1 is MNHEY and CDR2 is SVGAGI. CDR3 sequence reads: CASSYQGVNSPLHF. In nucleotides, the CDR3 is TGTGCCAGCAGTTACCAGGGGGTAAATTCACCCCTCCACTTT.

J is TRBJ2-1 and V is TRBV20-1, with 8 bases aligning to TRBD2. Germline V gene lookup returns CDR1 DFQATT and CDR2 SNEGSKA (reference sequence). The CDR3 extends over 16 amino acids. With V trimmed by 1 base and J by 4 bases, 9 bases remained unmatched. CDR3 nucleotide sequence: TGCAGTGCTAGAGGACGTGACGGGAGGGCTTACAATGAGCAGTTCTTC. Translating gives CSARGRDGRAYNEQFF.

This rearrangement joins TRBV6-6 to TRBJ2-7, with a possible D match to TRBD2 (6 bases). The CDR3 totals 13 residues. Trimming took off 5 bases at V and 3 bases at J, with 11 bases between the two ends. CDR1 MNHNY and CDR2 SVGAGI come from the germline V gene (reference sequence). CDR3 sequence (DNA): TGTGCCAGCAGTGGGCGGGATAACTACGAGCAGTACTTC. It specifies CASSGRDNYEQYF.

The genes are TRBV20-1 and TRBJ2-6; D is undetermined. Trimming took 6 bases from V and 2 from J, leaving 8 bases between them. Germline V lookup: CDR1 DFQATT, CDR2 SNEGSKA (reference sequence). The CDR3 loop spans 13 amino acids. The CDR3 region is CSARRPGANVLTF. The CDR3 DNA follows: TGCAGTGCCCGGCGACCTGGGGCCAACGTCCTGACTTTC.

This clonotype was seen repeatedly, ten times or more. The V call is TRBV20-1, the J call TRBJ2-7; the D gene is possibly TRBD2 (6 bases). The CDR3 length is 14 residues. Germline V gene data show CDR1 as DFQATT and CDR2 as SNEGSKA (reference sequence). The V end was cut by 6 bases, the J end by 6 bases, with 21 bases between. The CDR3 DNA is TGCAGTGCCCGGAGACCTATTGGGGGGACCGAGCAGTACTTC. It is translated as CSARRPIGGTEQYF.

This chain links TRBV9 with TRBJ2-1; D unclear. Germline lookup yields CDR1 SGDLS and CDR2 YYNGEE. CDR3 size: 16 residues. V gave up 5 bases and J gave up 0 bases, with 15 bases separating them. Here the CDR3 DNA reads TGTGCCAGCAGACGAAGTTCGTCGGGCTCCTACAATGAGCAGTTCTTC. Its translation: CASRRSSSGSYNEQFF.

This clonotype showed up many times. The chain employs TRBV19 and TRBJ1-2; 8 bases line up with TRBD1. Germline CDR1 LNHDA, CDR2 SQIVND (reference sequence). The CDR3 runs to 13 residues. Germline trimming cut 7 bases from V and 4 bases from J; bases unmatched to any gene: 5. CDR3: CASMDRVGYGYTF. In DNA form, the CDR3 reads TGTGCCAGTATGGACAGGGTAGGCTATGGCTACACCTTC.

CDR3 residues: CASSLVDAGVAFF. CDR3 DNA sequence: TGTGCCAGCAGCTTGGTTGACGCCGGGGTAGCTTTCTTT. The chain joins TRBV5-6 to TRBJ1-1; D is unresolved. This CDR3 spans 13 amino acids. Germline V gives CDR1 SGHDT, CDR2 YYEEEE. The germline V and J ends were trimmed by 0 bases and 10 bases, with 13 bases remaining between them.

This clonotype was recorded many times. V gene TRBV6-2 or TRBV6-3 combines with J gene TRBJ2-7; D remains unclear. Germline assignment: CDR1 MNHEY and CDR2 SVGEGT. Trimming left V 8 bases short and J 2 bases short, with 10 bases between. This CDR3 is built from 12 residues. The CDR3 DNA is TGTGCCAGCTCGATTGTAACCTACGAGCAGTACTTC. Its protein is CASSIVTYEQYF.

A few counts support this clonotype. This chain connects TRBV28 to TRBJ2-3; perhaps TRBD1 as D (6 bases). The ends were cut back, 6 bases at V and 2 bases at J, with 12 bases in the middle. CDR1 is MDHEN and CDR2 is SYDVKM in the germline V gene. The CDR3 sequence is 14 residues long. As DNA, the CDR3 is TGTGCCAGCAGGGAACCAGGGGCCACAGATACGCAGTATTTT. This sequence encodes CASREPGATDTQYF.

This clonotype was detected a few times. The CDR3, as DNA: TGTGCCAGCAGTGAATTGCTGGGTAGGAACTATGGCTACACCTTC. It is translated as CASSELLGRNYGYTF. The V and J genes are TRBV6-1 and TRBJ1-2, with unresolved D. V lost 2 bases, J lost 2 bases, and 12 bases lay in between. The germline gives CDR1 MNHNS, CDR2 SASEGT. This CDR3 is built from 15 residues.

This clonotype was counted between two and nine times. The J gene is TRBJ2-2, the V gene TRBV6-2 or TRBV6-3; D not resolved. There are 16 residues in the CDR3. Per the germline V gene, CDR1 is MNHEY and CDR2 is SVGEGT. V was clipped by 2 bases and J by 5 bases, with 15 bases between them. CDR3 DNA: TGTGCCAGCAGTTACCCCAGCTCCCAGAGGACCGGGGAGCTGTTTTTT. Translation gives CASSYPSSQRTGELFF.

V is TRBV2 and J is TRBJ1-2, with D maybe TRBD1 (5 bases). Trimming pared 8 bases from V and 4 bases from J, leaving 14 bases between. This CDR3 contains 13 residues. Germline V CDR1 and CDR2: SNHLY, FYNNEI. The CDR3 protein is CASAGPGGYGYTF. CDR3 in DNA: TGTGCCAGCGCTGGACCTGGGGGCTATGGCTACACCTTC.

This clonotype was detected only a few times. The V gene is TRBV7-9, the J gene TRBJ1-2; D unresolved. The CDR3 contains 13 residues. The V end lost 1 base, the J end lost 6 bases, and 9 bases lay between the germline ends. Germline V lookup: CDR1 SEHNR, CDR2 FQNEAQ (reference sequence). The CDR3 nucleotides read TGTGCCAGCAGCTTAGGTCTTGATGATGGCTACACCTTC. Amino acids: CASSLGLDDGYTF.

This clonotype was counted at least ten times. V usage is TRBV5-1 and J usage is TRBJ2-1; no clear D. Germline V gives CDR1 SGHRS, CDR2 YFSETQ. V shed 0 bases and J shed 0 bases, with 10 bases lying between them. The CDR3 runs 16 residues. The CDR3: CASSLVRQSSYNEQFF. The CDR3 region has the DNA TGCGCCAGCAGCTTGGTACGCCAAAGCTCCTACAATGAGCAGTTCTTC.

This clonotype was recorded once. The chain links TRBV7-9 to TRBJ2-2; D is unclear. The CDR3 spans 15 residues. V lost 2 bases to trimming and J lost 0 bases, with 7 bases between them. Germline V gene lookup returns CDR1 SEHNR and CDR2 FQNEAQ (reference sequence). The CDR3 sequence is CASSLRLTNTGELFF. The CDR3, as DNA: TGTGCCAGCAGCTTAAGACTTACGAACACCGGGGAGCTGTTTTTT.

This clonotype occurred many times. The CDR3 is CASSLTGQVEAFF. Written as DNA, the CDR3 is TGCGCCAGCAGCTTGACAGGGCAGGTTGAAGCTTTCTTT. The rearrangement links TRBV5-1 to TRBJ1-1; maybe TRBD1 (6 bases). The CDR3 runs to 13 residues. Germline V gene data show CDR1 as SGHRS and CDR2 as YFSETQ. Trimming removed 1 base at V and 7 bases at J, with 11 bases between.

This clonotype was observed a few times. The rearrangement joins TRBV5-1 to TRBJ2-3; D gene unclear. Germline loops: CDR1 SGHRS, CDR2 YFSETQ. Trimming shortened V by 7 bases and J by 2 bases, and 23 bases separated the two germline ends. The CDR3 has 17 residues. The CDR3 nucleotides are TGCGCCAGCCTCCCGGAAGGCCACCAACCTCCCACAGATACGCAGTATTTT. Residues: CASLPEGHQPPTDTQYF.

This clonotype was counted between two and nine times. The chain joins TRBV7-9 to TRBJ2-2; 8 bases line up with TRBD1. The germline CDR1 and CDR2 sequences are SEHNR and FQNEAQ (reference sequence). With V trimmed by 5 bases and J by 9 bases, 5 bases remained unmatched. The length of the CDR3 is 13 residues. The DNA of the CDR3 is TGTGCCAGCAGCCCGGGACAGGCCCGGGAGCTGTTTTTT. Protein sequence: CASSPGQARELFF.

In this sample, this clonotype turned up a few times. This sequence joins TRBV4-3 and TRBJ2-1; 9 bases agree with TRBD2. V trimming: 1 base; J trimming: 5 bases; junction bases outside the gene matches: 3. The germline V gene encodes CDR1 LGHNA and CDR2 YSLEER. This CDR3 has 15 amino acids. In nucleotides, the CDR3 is TGCGCCAGCAGCCAAGTCGGACTAGCGAACAATGAGCAGTTCTTC. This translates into CASSQVGLANNEQFF.

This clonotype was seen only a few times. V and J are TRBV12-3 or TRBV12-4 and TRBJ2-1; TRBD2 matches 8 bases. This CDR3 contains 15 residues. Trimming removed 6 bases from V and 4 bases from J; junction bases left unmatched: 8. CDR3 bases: TGTGCCAGCAGCCCCTTTAGCGGGACGTACAATGAGCAGTTCTTC. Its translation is CASSPFSGTYNEQFF.